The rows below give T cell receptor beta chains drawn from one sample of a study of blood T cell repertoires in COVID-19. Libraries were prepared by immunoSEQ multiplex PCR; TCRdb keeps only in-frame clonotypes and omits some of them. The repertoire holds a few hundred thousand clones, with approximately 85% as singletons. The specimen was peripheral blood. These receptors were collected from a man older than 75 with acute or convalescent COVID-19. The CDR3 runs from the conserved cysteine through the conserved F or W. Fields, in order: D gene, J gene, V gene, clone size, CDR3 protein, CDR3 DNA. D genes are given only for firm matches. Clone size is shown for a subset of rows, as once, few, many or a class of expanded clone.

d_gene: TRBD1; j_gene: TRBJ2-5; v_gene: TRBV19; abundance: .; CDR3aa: CASSTRQGETQYF; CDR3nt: TGTGCCAGTAGTACACGACAGGGGGAGACCCAGTACTTC
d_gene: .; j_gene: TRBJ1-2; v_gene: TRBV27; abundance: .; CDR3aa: CASSPSGNYGYTF; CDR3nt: TGTGCCAGCAGTCCCTCGGGGAACTATGGCTACACCTTC
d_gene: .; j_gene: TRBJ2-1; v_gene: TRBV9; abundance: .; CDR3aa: CASSQTRLTEQFF; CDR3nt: TGTGCCAGCAGCCAAACACGACTTACTGAGCAGTTCTTC
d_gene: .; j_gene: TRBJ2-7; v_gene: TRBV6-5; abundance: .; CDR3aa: CASSYYPVNSYEQYF; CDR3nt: TGTGCCAGCAGTTACTACCCAGTGAATTCCTACGAGCAGTACTTC
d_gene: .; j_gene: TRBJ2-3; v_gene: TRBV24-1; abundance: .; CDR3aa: CATSRQGTDTQYF; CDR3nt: TGTGCCACCAGTCGGCAGGGCACAGATACGCAGTATTTT
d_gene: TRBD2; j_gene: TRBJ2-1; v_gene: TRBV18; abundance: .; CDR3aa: CASSPSGSSYNEQFF; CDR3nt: TGTGCCAGCTCACCAAGCGGGAGCTCCTACAATGAGCAGTTCTTC
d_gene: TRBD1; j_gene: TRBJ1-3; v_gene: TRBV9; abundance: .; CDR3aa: CASSATGVLSGNTIYF; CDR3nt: TGTGCCAGCAGCGCGACAGGGGTCCTCTCTGGAAACACCATATATTTT
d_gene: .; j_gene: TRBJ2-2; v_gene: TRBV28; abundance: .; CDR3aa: CASRGWRASTGELFF; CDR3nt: TGTGCCAGCAGGGGTTGGAGGGCCAGCACCGGGGAGCTGTTTTTT
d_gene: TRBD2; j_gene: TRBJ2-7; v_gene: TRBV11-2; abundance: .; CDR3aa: CASSPILAGPYEQYF; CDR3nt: TGTGCCAGCAGTCCGATCCTAGCGGGCCCCTACGAGCAGTACTTC
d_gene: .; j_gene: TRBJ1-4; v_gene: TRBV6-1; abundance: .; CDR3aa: CASSEVMGRRATNEKLFF; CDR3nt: TGTGCCAGCAGTGAAGTCATGGGCAGACGAGCAACTAATGAAAAACTGTTTTTT
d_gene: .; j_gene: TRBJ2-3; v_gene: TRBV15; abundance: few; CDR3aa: CATSRVGLHTQYF; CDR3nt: TGTGCCACCAGCAGAGTGGGACTTCATACGCAGTATTTT
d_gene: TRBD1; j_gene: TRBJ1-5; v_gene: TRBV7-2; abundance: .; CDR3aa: CASSHRGHQPQHF; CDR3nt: TGTGCCAGCAGCCACAGGGGGCATCAGCCCCAGCATTTT
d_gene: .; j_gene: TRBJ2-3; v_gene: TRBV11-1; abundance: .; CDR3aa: CASSLAPGQRSTDTQYF; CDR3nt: TGTGCCAGCAGCTTAGCTCCCGGGCAGCGGAGCACAGATACGCAGTATTTT
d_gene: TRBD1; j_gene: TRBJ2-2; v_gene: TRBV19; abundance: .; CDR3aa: CASTLDRAGELFF; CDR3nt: TGTGCCAGTACTCTAGACAGGGCCGGGGAGCTGTTTTTT
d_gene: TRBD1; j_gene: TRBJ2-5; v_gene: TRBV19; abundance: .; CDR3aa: CASTPRTGFGVETQYF; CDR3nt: TGTGCCAGTACCCCTCGGACAGGTTTTGGGGTGGAGACCCAGTACTTC
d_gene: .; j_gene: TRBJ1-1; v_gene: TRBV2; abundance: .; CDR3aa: CASPGESGWTEAFF; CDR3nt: TGTGCCAGCCCAGGGGAATCGGGTTGGACTGAAGCTTTCTTT
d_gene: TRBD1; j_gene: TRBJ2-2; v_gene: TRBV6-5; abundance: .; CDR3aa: CASTRTGSNTGELFF; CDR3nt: TGTGCCAGCACAAGGACAGGGTCGAACACCGGGGAGCTGTTTTTT
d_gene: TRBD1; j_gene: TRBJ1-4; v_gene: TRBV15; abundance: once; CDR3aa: CATSGTVSTNEKLFF; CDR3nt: TGTGCCACCAGCGGGACAGTTTCAACTAATGAAAAACTGTTTTTT
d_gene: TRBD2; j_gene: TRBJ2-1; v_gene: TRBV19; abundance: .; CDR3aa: CASSVPSGSSKFF; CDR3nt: TGTGCCAGTAGTGTCCCTAGCGGGAGTAGTAAGTTCTTC
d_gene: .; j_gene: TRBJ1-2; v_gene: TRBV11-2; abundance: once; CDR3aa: CASSLEGQLYGYTF; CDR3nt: TGTGCCAGCAGCTTGGAAGGACAGCTCTATGGCTACACCTTC
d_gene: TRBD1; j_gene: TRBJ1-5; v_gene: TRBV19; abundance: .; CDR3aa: CASSTQGIVPQHF; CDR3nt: TGTGCCAGTAGTACACAGGGGATTGTGCCCCAGCATTTT
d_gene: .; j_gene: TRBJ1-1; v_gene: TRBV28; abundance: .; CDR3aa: CASFPFYGNTEAFF; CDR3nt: TGTGCCTCCTTTCCTTTTTACGGGAACACTGAAGCTTTCTTT
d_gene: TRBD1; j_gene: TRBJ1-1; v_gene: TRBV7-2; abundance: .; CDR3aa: CASSPIAGTGGHEAFF; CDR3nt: TGTGCCAGCAGCCCGATCGCCGGGACAGGGGGCCATGAAGCTTTCTTT
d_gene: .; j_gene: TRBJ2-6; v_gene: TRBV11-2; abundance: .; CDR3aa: CASSLVVLNAGANVLTF; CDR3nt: TGTGCCAGCAGCTTAGTGGTACTGAACGCTGGGGCCAACGTCCTGACTTTC
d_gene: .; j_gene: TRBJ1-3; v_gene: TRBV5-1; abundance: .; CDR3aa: CASRVMPSGNTIYF; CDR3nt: TGCGCCAGCCGAGTCATGCCCTCTGGAAACACCATATATTTT
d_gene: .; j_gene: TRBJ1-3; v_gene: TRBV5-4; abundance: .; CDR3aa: CASSTQGASGNTIYF; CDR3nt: TGTGCCAGCAGCACACAGGGTGCGTCTGGAAACACCATATATTTT
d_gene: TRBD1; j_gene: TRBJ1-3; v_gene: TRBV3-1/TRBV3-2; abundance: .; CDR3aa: CASSRQGENTIYF; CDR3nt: TGTGCCAGCAGCCGACAGGGCGAAAACACCATATATTTT
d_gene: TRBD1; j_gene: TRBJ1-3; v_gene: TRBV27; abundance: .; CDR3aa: CASSPRQGAVGNTIYF; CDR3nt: TGTGCCAGCAGTCCCCGACAGGGGGCCGTTGGAAACACCATATATTTT
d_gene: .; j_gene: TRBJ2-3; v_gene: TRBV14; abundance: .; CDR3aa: CASTRGGLGTDTQYF; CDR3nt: TGTGCCAGCACCAGGGGAGGGCTTGGCACAGATACGCAGTATTTT
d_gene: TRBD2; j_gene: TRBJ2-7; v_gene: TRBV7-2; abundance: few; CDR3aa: CASSLSGALSYEQYF; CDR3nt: TGTGCCAGCAGCTTAAGCGGGGCGCTCTCCTACGAGCAGTACTTC